This T cell receptor (beta chain) was sequenced in a study of T cell repertoires in cytomegalovirus infection. About the study: Shared public TCR beta signatures pointed to both CMV infection and a matching HLA type. Overall study findings and caveats: In two of eight donors, the top clonotype was HLA-C-restricted CMV-specific.

Each CDR3 protein gets one entry after TCRdb re-called the reads with MiXCR. The repertoire includes a few hundred thousand distinct CDR3 sequences, roughly 9% of them detected once, and roughly 15% sits in the top ten. This clonotype was counted ten times or more. Its antigen is still unknown. Germline CDR1 and CDR2: SGHTA and FQGNSA. This CDR3 is 16 amino acids long. Trimming removed 2 bases from V and 4 bases from J; junction bases left unmatched: 8. The chain combines TRBV7-2 with TRBJ2-1; 7 bases are shared with TRBD1. Sequenced sample: PBMCs. This TCR came from a human donor in good health (CMV status not recorded). Some clones in this sample may be carry-over from other donors' samples. The CDR3 is CASSLIVGDSYNEQFF. The DNA of the CDR3 is TGTGCCAGCAGCTTAATCGTCGGGGACAGTTACAATGAGCAGTTCTTC.